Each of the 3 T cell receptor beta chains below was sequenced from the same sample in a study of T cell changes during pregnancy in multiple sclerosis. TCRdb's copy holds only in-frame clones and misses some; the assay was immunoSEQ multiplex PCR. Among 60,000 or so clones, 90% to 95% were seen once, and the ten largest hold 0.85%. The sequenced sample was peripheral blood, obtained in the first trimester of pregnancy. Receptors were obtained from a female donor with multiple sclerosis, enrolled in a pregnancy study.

Here the CDR3 DNA reads TGTGCCAGCAGCTTAAGAGGGGGAAGGGGGCGCGGAGATACGCAGTATTTT. It is translated as CASSLRGGRGRGDTQYF. V is TRBV7-3 and J is TRBJ2-3, with TRBD1 matching 7 bases. V lost 1 base and J lost 5; bases outside the gene matches: 12. Germline CDR1 and CDR2: SGHTA and FQGTGA. CDR3 size: 17 residues. Full variable domain (missing parts from reference TRBV7-3 and TRBJ2-3): GAGVSQTPSNKVTEKGKYVELRCDPISGHTALYWYRQSLGQGPEFLIYFQGTGAADDSGLPNDRFFAVRPEGSVSTLKIQRTERGDSAVYLCASSLRGGRGRGDTQYFGPGTRLTVL.

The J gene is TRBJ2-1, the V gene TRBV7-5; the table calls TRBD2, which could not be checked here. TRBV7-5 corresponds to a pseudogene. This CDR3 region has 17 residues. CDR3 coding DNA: TGTGTCAGAAGCTATACCCCCGGGTGGAAACTATACAATGAGCAGTTCTTC. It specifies CVRSYTPGWKLYNEQFF.

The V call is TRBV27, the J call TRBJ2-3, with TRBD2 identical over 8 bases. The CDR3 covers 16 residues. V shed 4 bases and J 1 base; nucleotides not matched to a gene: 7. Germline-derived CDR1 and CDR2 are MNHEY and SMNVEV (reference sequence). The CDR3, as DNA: TGTGCCAGCAGTTGGGGGCATAGCGGGGGCACAGATACGCAGTATTTT. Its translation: CASSWGHSGGTDTQYF.